A selection of T cell receptor beta chains follows, all from one sample in a study of graft-versus-host responses after intestinal transplantation. The method was immunoSEQ multiplex PCR; TCRdb's version includes in-frame clones alone and lacks a portion of them. The repertoire holds some 40,000 clones, 85% to 95% seen once, with less than 4% in the top ten. The sequencing used PBMCs, collected roughly 110 weeks after intestinal transplantation. The receptor source for this set is a human patient who received an intestinal transplant, so some T cells may come from the graft donor. Each CDR3 is given with its conserved first and last residue. The order of the fields is clone size, V gene, J gene, D gene, CDR3 protein, CDR3 DNA. The D gene is left open where the match is weak. The size field is filled for only some rows; it gives once, few, many or a size class.

>NA|TRBV6-5|TRBJ1-1|NA
CASRGANTEAFF
TGTGCCAGCCGGGGCGCGAACACTGAAGCTTTCTTT
>NA|TRBV6-6|TRBJ2-1|NA
CASSQPSNEQFF
TGTGCCAGCAGTCAACCTTCTAATGAGCAGTTCTTC
>few|TRBV20-1|TRBJ1-1|NA
CSASDNTEAFF
TGCAGTGCTAGCGACAACACTGAAGCTTTCTTT
>NA|TRBV10-1|TRBJ1-3|NA
CASSSGLQNTIYF
TGCGCCAGCAGCTCGGGACTACAAAACACCATATATTTT
>NA|TRBV12-5|TRBJ2-5|TRBD2
CASGLGLAGEGETQYF
TGTGCTAGTGGTTTGGGACTAGCGGGTGAGGGAGAGACCCAGTACTTC
>NA|TRBV19|TRBJ2-2|NA
CASSIARSHTGELFF
TGTGCCAGTAGTATAGCTAGGTCCCACACCGGGGAGCTGTTTTTT
>NA|TRBV5-1|TRBJ2-5|NA
CASSSGTRETQYF
TGCGCCAGCAGCTCCGGGACTCGAGAGACCCAGTACTTC
>NA|TRBV7-9|TRBJ2-1|NA
CASSSPGDPLAGSYNEQFF
TGTGCCAGCAGCTCCCCGGGGGACCCGTTGGCGGGGTCCTACAATGAGCAGTTCTTC
>NA|TRBV2|TRBJ1-1|NA
CASRIPIRSNTEAFF
TGTGCCAGCCGGATCCCAATTAGGTCGAACACTGAAGCTTTCTTT
>NA|TRBV5-4|TRBJ2-7|NA
CASSLPPSYEQYF
TGTGCCAGCAGCTTGCCCCCCAGCTACGAGCAGTACTTC
>NA|TRBV6-7|TRBJ2-3|NA
CASLSPYGTQYF
TGTGCCAGCCTCTCCCCCTATGGTACGCAGTATTTT
>NA|TRBV6-1|TRBJ2-7|TRBD1
CASSAQDRAAYEQYF
TGTGCCAGCAGTGCTCAGGACAGGGCCGCGTACGAGCAGTACTTC
>once|TRBV7-7|TRBJ2-2|TRBD2
CASSLASGGDTGELFF
TGTGCCAGCAGCTTAGCCAGCGGGGGGGATACCGGGGAGCTGTTTTTT
>NA|TRBV6-1|TRBJ2-7|TRBD2
CASSSLLAGPSEQYF
TGTGCCAGCAGTTCCCTACTAGCGGGGCCCTCGGAGCAGTACTTC
>NA|TRBV5-1|TRBJ2-5|NA
CASSLVRGQETQYF
TGCGCCAGCAGCTTGGTTAGAGGGCAAGAGACCCAGTACTTC
>few|TRBV25-1|TRBJ2-5|TRBD2
CASSERGGTETQYF
TGTGCCAGCAGTGAACGGGGGGGGACCGAGACCCAGTACTTC
>NA|TRBV11-3|TRBJ2-2|NA
CASSLVNTGELFF
TGTGCCAGCAGCTTGGTTAACACCGGGGAGCTGTTTTTT
>NA|TRBV2|TRBJ2-1|NA
CASRYNEQFF
TGTGCCAGCCGGTACAATGAGCAGTTCTTC
>NA|TRBV11-1|TRBJ2-7|NA
CASSYGSWGLPKEQYF
TGTGCCAGCAGCTATGGGTCGTGGGGGCTCCCGAAGGAGCAGTACTTC
>NA|TRBV30|TRBJ1-6|NA
CARATADSNNSPLHF
TGTGCCAGAGCCACAGCGGACAGCAACAATTCACCCCTCCACTTT
>NA|TRBV5-6|TRBJ1-1|TRBD1
CASSLANRGRGTEAFF
TGTGCCAGCAGCTTGGCCAACAGGGGGCGAGGGACTGAAGCTTTCTTT
>once|TRBV5-6|TRBJ1-1|NA
CASSREEGTMNTEAFF
TGTGCCAGCAGTAGGGAGGAGGGGACGATGAACACTGAAGCTTTCTTT
>NA|TRBV5-4|TRBJ1-1|NA
CASSLEAGYEVVFF
TGTGCCAGCAGCTTGGAGGCAGGGTATGAAGTTGTTTTCTTT
>NA|TRBV30|TRBJ1-3|TRBD1
CAWSAGTGAGNTIYF
TGTGCCTGGAGTGCCGGGACAGGGGCTGGAAACACCATATATTTT
>once|TRBV28|TRBJ2-7|TRBD1
CASGDRLYEQYF
TGTGCCAGCGGGGACAGGCTGTACGAGCAGTACTTC
>once|TRBV4-1|TRBJ1-2|NA
CASSQGRGAHGYTF
TGCGCCAGCAGCCAAGGCCGGGGGGCGCATGGCTACACCTTC
>NA|TRBV18|TRBJ2-7|NA
CASSRPGVRAYEQYF
TGTGCCAGCTCACGACCCGGGGTTCGGGCCTACGAGCAGTACTTC
>NA|TRBV19|TRBJ2-7|TRBD1
CATATGIAYEQYF
TGTGCCACCGCGACAGGGATCGCCTACGAGCAGTACTTC
>NA|TRBV7-2|TRBJ2-1|NA
CASSPGRGNEQFF
TGTGCCAGCAGCCCCGGACGAGGCAATGAGCAGTTCTTC
>NA|TRBV13|TRBJ2-1|TRBD1
CASSLGQGDEQFF
TGTGCCAGCAGCTTGGGGCAGGGGGATGAGCAGTTCTTC
>NA|TRBV12-5|TRBJ2-5|TRBD2
CASGFRRGGQETQYF
TGTGCTAGTGGTTTCCGGCGGGGGGGACAAGAGACCCAGTACTTC
>NA|TRBV5-1|TRBJ1-6|NA
CASSPTGTYNSPLHF
TGCGCCAGCAGCCCAACAGGGACCTATAATTCACCCCTCCACTTT
>once|TRBV6-6|TRBJ2-3|NA
CASSYGQGGDTQYF
TGTGCCAGCAGTTACGGGCAGGGGGGGGATACGCAGTATTTT
>once|TRBV23-1|TRBJ2-7|TRBD2
CASSPYSGAGYEQYF
TGCGCCAGCAGCCCCTATAGCGGGGCAGGCTACGAGCAGTACTTC
>NA|TRBV11-2|TRBJ2-7|NA
CASSLSTGNFYEQYF
TGTGCCAGCAGCCTCTCAACAGGGAATTTCTACGAGCAGTACTTC
>NA|TRBV18|TRBJ2-1|TRBD1
CASSPLNTGGNEQFF
TGTGCCAGCTCACCACTAAATACAGGGGGCAATGAGCAGTTCTTC
>once|TRBV25-1|TRBJ2-2|TRBD1
CASSDGGRGRVGELFF
TGTGCCAGCAGTGACGGAGGCAGGGGGCGAGTCGGGGAGCTGTTTTTT
>NA|TRBV27|TRBJ2-3|NA
CASSLGAVSSTDTQYF
TGTGCCAGCAGTTTAGGGGCAGTTAGTAGCACAGATACGCAGTATTTT
>NA|TRBV11-2|TRBJ1-1|NA
CAENSGGLEAEAFF
TGTGCCGAGAACAGTGGGGGGCTTGAGGCTGAAGCTTTCTTT
>NA|TRBV7-9|TRBJ1-2|NA
CASSFGERDYTF
TGTGCCAGCAGCTTTGGGGAACGGGACTACACCTTC
>NA|TRBV19|TRBJ2-7|TRBD2
CASSTTGGGYEQYF
TGTGCCAGTAGTACCACTGGGGGGGGCTACGAGCAGTACTTC
>NA|TRBV2|TRBJ2-5|NA
CASRPLGGTETQYF
TGTGCCAGCAGGCCCCTCGGGGGAACGGAGACCCAGTACTTC
>NA|TRBV19|TRBJ1-4|TRBD1
CASSISQGDEKLFF
TGTGCCAGTAGTATTTCGCAGGGGGACGAAAAACTGTTTTTT
>NA|TRBV6-5|TRBJ2-2|NA
CASSLRGRNTGELFF
TGTGCCAGCAGTCTCAGGGGACGGAACACCGGGGAGCTGTTTTTT
>NA|TRBV6-5|TRBJ2-7|NA
CASSYREVYEQYF
TGTGCCAGCAGTTACAGGGAGGTCTACGAGCAGTACTTC
>NA|TRBV2|TRBJ2-7|NA
CASSLGGTTYEQYF
TGTGCCAGCAGCCTCGGTGGGACCACCTACGAGCAGTACTTC
>NA|TRBV6-4|TRBJ2-2|NA
CASSDWVGGELFF
TGTGCCAGCAGTGACTGGGTTGGAGGGGAGCTGTTTTTT
>NA|TRBV7-9|TRBJ2-1|TRBD2
CASSASGSGNEQFF
TGTGCCAGCAGCGCAAGCGGGAGCGGCAATGAGCAGTTCTTC
>NA|TRBV9|TRBJ2-5|TRBD1
CASSQTGEVGETQYF
TGTGCCAGCAGCCAGACAGGGGAGGTGGGAGAGACCCAGTACTTC
>NA|TRBV2|TRBJ1-1|TRBD1
CASSVHRVTQGDTEAFF
TGTGCCAGCAGTGTACACAGGGTAACCCAGGGGGACACTGAAGCTTTCTTT
>NA|TRBV28|TRBJ2-1|TRBD2
CASSPADLTSGSMDEQFF
TGTGCCAGCAGTCCAGCCGACTTGACTAGCGGGAGTATGGATGAGCAGTTCTTC
>NA|TRBV11-2|TRBJ2-7|NA
CASSLGVNYYSSYEQYF
TGTGCCAGCAGCTTAGGGGTCAACTATTACAGCTCCTACGAGCAGTACTTC
>NA|TRBV6-6|TRBJ1-5|TRBD1
CASSQGTGENQPQHF
TGTGCCAGCAGTCAGGGGACAGGGGAAAATCAGCCCCAGCATTTT